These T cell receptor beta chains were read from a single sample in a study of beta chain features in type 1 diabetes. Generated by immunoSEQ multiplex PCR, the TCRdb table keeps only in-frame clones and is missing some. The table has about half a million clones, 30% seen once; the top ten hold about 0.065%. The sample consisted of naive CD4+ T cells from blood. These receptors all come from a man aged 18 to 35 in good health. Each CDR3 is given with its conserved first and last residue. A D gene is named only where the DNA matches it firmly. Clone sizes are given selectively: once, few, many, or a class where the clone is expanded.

CASSTLAQIQETQYF	TGTGCCAGCTCAACCCTTGCTCAGATCCAAGAGACCCAGTACTTC	TRBV18	TRBJ2-5	-	-
CASRLSSSSYNEQFF	TGCGCCAGCAGGCTCAGCAGTAGCTCCTACAATGAGCAGTTCTTC	TRBV4-1	TRBJ2-1	few	-
CAISPGQSNTGELFF	TGTGCCATCAGTCCGGGCCAGTCGAACACCGGGGAGCTGTTTTTT	TRBV10-3	TRBJ2-2	-	-
CASSLRMAGGGEQYF	TGTGCCAGCTCGCTTAGAATGGCGGGAGGAGGCGAGCAGTACTTC	TRBV7-2	TRBJ2-7	-	TRBD2
CSLSGRAQNEQFF	TGCAGCCTTAGCGGGAGGGCCCAGAATGAGCAGTTCTTC	TRBV29-1	TRBJ2-1	-	TRBD2
CASGLGGENEQFF	TGTGCCAGCGGACTAGGGGGAGAAAATGAGCAGTTCTTC	TRBV10-3	TRBJ2-1	few	-
CASSLGRGDTQYF	TGTGCCAGCAGCTTAGGCCGGGGAGATACGCAGTATTTT	TRBV7-2	TRBJ2-3	few	-
CASSFWRETQYF	TGTGCCAGCAGCTTTTGGAGAGAGACCCAGTACTTC	TRBV5-4	TRBJ2-5	-	-
CASSQPPESGRRIGTDTQYF	TGCGCCAGCAGCCAACCCCCCGAAAGCGGGAGAAGGATTGGCACAGATACGCAGTATTTT	TRBV4-3	TRBJ2-3	-	TRBD2
CASSPRGHHYEQYF	TGTGCCAGCAGCCCCAGAGGTCATCACTACGAGCAGTACTTC	TRBV13	TRBJ2-7	few	-
CAWSVWAGREYF	TGTGCCTGGAGTGTTTGGGCGGGAAGGGAGTACTTC	TRBV30	TRBJ2-4	-	-
CASSLFREQYF	TGTGCCAGCAGCCTATTTAGAGAGCAGTACTTC	TRBV11-2	TRBJ2-7	few	-
CASSALDRGQETQYF	TGTGCCAGCAGCGCATTAGACAGGGGACAAGAGACCCAGTACTTC	TRBV7-9	TRBJ2-5	-	TRBD1
CAWDQRVTGELFF	TGTGCCTGGGACCAACGAGTAACCGGGGAGCTGTTTTTT	TRBV30	TRBJ2-2	once	-
CASSGGTNQETQYF	TGTGCCAGCAGTGGCGGGACTAACCAAGAGACCCAGTACTTC	TRBV28	TRBJ2-5	-	TRBD2
CSVGGQGLNEQFF	TGCAGCGTGGGGGGACAGGGATTGAATGAGCAGTTCTTC	TRBV29-1	TRBJ2-1	-	TRBD1
CASIRGGGQPQHF	TGTGCCAGCATCAGGGGGGGAGGTCAGCCCCAGCATTTT	TRBV28	TRBJ1-5	few	TRBD1
CASSLLGGLGEQYF	TGTGCCAGCAGCCTTTTGGGGGGCTTGGGAGAGCAGTACTTC	TRBV14	TRBJ2-7	-	-
CATSRDVGDTQYF	TGTGCCACCAGCAGAGATGTTGGGGATACGCAGTATTTT	TRBV15	TRBJ2-3	-	-
CASSADRSREQFF	TGTGCCAGTAGTGCTGACAGGTCGAGGGAGCAGTTCTTC	TRBV19	TRBJ2-1	few	-
CASSQGTGQDTQYF	TGTGCCAGCAGCCAGGGGACTGGACAGGATACGCAGTATTTT	TRBV5-4	TRBJ2-3	-	-
CAWSQSYEQYF	TGTGCCTGGAGCCAAAGTTACGAGCAGTACTTC	TRBV30	TRBJ2-7	few	-
CASSPGTGTYEQYF	TGTGCCAGCTCACCAGGGACAGGTACCTACGAGCAGTACTTC	TRBV18	TRBJ2-7	few	TRBD1
CAWSVQTGGTDTQYF	TGTGCCTGGAGTGTCCAAACGGGAGGCACAGATACGCAGTATTTT	TRBV30	TRBJ2-3	-	-
CASSQGPSDSYEQYF	TGTGCCAGCAGCCAAGGGCCTAGCGATTCCTACGAGCAGTACTTC	TRBV6-1	TRBJ2-7	few	-
CSVETSGTDTQYF	TGCAGCGTGGAGACTAGCGGCACAGATACGCAGTATTTT	TRBV29-1	TRBJ2-3	few	TRBD2
CASIKGGGSLADTQYF	TGCGCCAGCATCAAAGGGGGAGGCTCCTTAGCAGATACGCAGTATTTT	TRBV5-1	TRBJ2-3	-	-
CSPRTSGGGGNEQFF	TGCAGCCCGAGGACTAGCGGGGGAGGCGGGAATGAGCAGTTCTTC	TRBV29-1	TRBJ2-1	few	TRBD2
CASSLILSAGAQFF	TGTGCCAGCAGCTTAATCCTCAGTGCGGGAGCTCAGTTCTTC	TRBV7-8	TRBJ2-1	-	TRBD2
CASSQDWISGYTF	TGTGCCAGCAGCCAAGATTGGATCTCTGGCTACACCTTC	TRBV14	TRBJ1-2	-	-
CAWSVWETEAFF	TGTGCCTGGAGTGTTTGGGAAACTGAAGCTTTCTTT	TRBV30	TRBJ1-1	few	-
CSASSGTGGYEQYF	TGCAGCGCTTCTTCCGGAACAGGGGGCTACGAGCAGTACTTC	TRBV29-1	TRBJ2-7	once	TRBD1
CAWSRQERETQYF	TGTGCCTGGAGTAGGCAGGAGAGAGAGACCCAGTACTTC	TRBV30	TRBJ2-5	few	-
CASSLVVGYGEQYF	TGTGCCAGCAGCTTAGTAGTGGGGTACGGCGAGCAGTACTTC	TRBV7-6	TRBJ2-7	few	-
CASSSLGTDTQYF	TGTGCCAGCAGCTCCCTAGGGACAGATACGCAGTATTTT	TRBV7-2	TRBJ2-3	few	-
CASGVHLYGYTF	TGTGCCAGCGGGGTTCACCTCTATGGCTACACCTTC	TRBV27	TRBJ1-2	-	-
CAWNRAGGLRETQYF	TGTGCCTGGAACCGGGCGGGAGGGCTGCGAGAGACCCAGTACTTC	TRBV30	TRBJ2-5	few	TRBD2
CASSLQEGYGYTF	TGTGCCAGCAGCCTACAAGAGGGCTATGGCTACACCTTC	TRBV7-3	TRBJ1-2	few	-
CASNRAGNEKLFF	TGTGCCAGCAATCGGGCAGGCAATGAAAAACTGTTTTTT	TRBV7-9	TRBJ1-4	few	-
CASSVGTSGRYDTQYF	TGTGCCAGCAGTGTCGGGACTAGCGGGAGATACGATACGCAGTATTTT	TRBV2	TRBJ2-3	-	TRBD2
CASSLEMNTEAFF	TGTGCCAGCAGCTTAGAAATGAACACTGAAGCTTTCTTT	TRBV7-9	TRBJ1-1	-	-
CAYNEQFF	TGTGCCTACAATGAGCAGTTCTTC	TRBV30	TRBJ2-1	-	-
CATMTGSNEKLFF	TGTGCCACCATGACAGGGAGTAATGAAAAACTGTTTTTT	TRBV7-9	TRBJ1-4	-	TRBD1
CAWSAAGWAEQYF	TGTGCCTGGAGTGCAGCGGGGTGGGCCGAGCAGTACTTC	TRBV30	TRBJ2-7	few	TRBD2
CASSLFRSYEQYF	TGTGCCAGCAGCTTGTTTCGGTCCTACGAGCAGTACTTC	TRBV5-4	TRBJ2-7	once	-
CAWSVTPAAQYF	TGTGCCTGGAGTGTAACCCCAGCGGCGCAGTATTTT	TRBV30	TRBJ2-3	few	-
CASRFSGANVLTF	TGTGCCAGTAGATTCTCTGGGGCCAACGTCCTGACTTTC	TRBV19	TRBJ2-6	few	-
CAWRALPNQPQHF	TGTGCCTGGAGGGCCCTCCCAAATCAGCCCCAGCATTTT	TRBV30	TRBJ1-5	-	-
CAWSDSLNTEAFF	TGTGCCTGGAGTGACAGTCTGAACACTGAAGCTTTCTTT	TRBV30	TRBJ1-1	-	-
CASSLVAAYSTDTQYF	TGTGCCAGCAGCTTAGTAGCCGCCTACTCGACAGATACGCAGTATTTT	TRBV7-2	TRBJ2-3	-	-
CSVAQGDYEQYF	TGCAGCGTTGCCCAGGGGGACTACGAGCAGTACTTC	TRBV29-1	TRBJ2-7	few	TRBD1
CASGADLGTLSDTQYF	TGTGCCAGTGGAGCTGACTTGGGGACCTTGTCGGATACGCAGTATTTT	TRBV19	TRBJ2-3	-	-
CASSPGTIKFF	TGTGCCAGCAGCCCAGGGACTATTAAGTTCTTC	TRBV6-5	TRBJ2-1	-	TRBD2
CASSLPSGTDTQYF	TGTGCCAGCAGCTTGCCTAGCGGGACAGATACGCAGTATTTT	TRBV5-4	TRBJ2-3	few	TRBD2
CASSNVAQETQYF	TGTGCCAGCAGTAATGTAGCCCAAGAGACCCAGTACTTC	TRBV28	TRBJ2-5	-	-
CAWSVVLGLHYTF	TGTGCCTGGAGTGTTGTACTCGGACTACACTACACCTTC	TRBV30	TRBJ1-2	-	-